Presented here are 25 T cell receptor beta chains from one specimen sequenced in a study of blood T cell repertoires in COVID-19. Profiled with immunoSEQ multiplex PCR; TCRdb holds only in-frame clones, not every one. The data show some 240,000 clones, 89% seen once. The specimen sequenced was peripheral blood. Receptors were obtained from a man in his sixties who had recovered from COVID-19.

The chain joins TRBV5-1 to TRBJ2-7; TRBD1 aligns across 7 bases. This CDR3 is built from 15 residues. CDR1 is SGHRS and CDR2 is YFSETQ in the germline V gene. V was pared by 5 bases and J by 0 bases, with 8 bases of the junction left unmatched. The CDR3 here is CASRFTGASSYEQYF. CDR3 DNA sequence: TGCGCCAGCAGATTTACAGGGGCTAGCTCCTACGAGCAGTACTTC.

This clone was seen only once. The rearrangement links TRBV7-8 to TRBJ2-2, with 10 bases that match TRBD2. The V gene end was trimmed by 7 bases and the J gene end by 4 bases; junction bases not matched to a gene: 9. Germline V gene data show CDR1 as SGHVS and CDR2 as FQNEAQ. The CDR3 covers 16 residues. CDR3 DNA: TGTGCCAGCATCCGAGCGGGAGGGCGGGCCACCGGGGAGCTGTTTTTT. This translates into CASIRAGGRATGELFF.

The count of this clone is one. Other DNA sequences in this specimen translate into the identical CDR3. CDR3 coding DNA: TGTGCCAGCAGTCGGACTAGCGGGAGCTACGAGCAGTACTTC. Translated: CASSRTSGSYEQYF. The genes are TRBV6-5 and TRBJ2-7; TRBD2 matches 13 bases. Looked up from germline, CDR1 is MNHEY and CDR2 is SVGAGI. The V and J ends lost 5 bases and 3 bases, in that order; junction bases with no gene match: 1. This CDR3 spans 14 amino acids.

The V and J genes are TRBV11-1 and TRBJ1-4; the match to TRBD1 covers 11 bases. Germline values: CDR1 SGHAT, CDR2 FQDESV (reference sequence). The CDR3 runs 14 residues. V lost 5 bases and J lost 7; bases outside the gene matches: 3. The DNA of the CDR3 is TGTGCCAGCAGCCGCGGGACAGGGGGTGAAAAACTGTTTTTT. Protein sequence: CASSRGTGGEKLFF.

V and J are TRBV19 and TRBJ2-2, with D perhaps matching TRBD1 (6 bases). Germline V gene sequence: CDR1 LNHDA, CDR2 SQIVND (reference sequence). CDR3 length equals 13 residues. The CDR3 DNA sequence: TGTGCGCTCGGACAGACGGACACCGGGGAGCTGTTTTTT. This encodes CALGQTDTGELFF.

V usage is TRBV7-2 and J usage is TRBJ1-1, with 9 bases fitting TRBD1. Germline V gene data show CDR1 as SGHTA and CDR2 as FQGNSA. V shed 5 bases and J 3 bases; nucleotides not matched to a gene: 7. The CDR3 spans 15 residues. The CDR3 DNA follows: TGTGCCAGCAGCCTACAGGGGGCCGGGTACACTGAAGCTTTCTTT. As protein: CASSLQGAGYTEAFF.

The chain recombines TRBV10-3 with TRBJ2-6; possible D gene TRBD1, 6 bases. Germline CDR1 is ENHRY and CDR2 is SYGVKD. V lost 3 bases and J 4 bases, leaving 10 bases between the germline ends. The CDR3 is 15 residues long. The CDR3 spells CAISERDTGANVLTF. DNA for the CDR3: TGTGCCATCAGTGAAAGGGACACCGGGGCCAACGTCCTGACTTTC.

The CDR3 region has the DNA TGTGCCAGCAGTTTAGGTCAGGGAAGCAATCAGCCCCAGCATTTT. Its protein is CASSLGQGSNQPQHF. V is TRBV27 and J is TRBJ1-5; D may be TRBD1 (5 bases). Trimming removed 2 bases at V and 1 base at J, with 9 bases between. The CDR3 is 15 residues long. From germline, CDR1 is MNHEY and CDR2 SMNVEV (reference sequence).

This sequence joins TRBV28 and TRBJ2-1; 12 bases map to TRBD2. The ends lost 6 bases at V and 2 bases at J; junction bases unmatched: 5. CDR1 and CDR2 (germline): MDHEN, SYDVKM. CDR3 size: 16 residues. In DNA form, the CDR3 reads TGTGCCAGCAGCTCAAGACTAGCGGGAGCCTACAATGAGCAGTTCTTC. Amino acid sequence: CASSSRLAGAYNEQFF.

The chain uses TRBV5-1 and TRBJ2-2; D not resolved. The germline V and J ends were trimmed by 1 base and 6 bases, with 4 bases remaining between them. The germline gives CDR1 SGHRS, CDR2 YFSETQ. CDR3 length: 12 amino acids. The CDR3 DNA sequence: TGCGCCAGCAGCTTGATCTCCGGGGAGCTGTTTTTT. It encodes CASSLISGELFF.

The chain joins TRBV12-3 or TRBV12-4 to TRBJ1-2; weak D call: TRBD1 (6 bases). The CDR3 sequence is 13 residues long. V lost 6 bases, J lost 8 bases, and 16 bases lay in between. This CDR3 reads CASSNRVGRGYTF. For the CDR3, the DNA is TGTGCCAGCAGCAACAGGGTCGGACGCGGCTACACCTTC.

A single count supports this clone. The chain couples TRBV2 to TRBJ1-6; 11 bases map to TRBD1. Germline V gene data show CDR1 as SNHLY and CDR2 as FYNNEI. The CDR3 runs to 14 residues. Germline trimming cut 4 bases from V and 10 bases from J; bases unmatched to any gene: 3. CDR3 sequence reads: CASSADRGRSPLHF. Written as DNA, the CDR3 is TGTGCCAGCAGTGCGGACAGGGGGCGGTCACCCCTCCACTTT.

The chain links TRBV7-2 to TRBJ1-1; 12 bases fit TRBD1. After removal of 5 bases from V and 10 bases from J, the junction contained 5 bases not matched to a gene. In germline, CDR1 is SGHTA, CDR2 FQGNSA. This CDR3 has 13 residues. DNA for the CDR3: TGTGCCAGCAGCCCTGGGACAGGGGGCGCAGCTTTCTTT. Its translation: CASSPGTGGAAFF.

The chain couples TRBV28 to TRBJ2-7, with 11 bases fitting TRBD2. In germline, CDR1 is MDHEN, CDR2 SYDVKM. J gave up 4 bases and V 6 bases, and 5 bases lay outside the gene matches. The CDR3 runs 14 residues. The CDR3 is CASRTSGERYEQYF. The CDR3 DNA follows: TGTGCCAGCAGGACTAGCGGGGAGAGGTACGAGCAGTACTTC.

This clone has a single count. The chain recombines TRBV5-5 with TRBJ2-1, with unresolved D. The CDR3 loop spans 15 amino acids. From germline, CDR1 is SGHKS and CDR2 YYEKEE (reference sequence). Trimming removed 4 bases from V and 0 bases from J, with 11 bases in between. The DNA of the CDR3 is TGTGCCAGCAGCCTTGATACGAGCTCCTACAATGAGCAGTTCTTC. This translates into CASSLDTSSYNEQFF.

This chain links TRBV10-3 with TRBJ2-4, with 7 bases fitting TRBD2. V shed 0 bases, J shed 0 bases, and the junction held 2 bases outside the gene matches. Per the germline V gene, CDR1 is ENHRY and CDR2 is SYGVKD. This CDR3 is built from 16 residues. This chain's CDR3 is CAISESGGIAKNIQYF. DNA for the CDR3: TGTGCCATCAGTGAGTCGGGAGGGATAGCCAAAAACATTCAGTACTTC.

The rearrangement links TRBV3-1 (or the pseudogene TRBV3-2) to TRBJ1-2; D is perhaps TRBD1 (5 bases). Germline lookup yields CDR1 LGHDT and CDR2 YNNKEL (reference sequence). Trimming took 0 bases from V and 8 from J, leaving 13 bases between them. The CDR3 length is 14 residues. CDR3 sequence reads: CASSQDSGERGYTF. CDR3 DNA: TGTGCCAGCAGCCAAGATTCGGGGGAAAGGGGCTACACCTTC.

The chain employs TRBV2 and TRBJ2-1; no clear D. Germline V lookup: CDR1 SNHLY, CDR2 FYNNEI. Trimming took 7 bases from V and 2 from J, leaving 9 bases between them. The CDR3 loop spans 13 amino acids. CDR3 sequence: CASKPNTYNEQFF. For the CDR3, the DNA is TGTGCCAGCAAGCCGAATACCTACAATGAGCAGTTCTTC. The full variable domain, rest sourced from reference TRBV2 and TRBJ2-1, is EPEVTQTPSHQVTQMGQEVILRCVPISNHLYFYWYRQILGQKVEFLVSFYNNEISEKSEIFDDQFSVERPDGSNFTLKIRSTKLEDSAMYFCASKPNTYNEQFFGPGTRLTVL.

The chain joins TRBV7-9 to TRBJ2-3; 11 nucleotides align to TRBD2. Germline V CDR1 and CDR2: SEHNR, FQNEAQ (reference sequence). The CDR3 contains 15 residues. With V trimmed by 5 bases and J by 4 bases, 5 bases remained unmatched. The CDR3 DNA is TGTGCCAGCAGCCCTAGCGGGAGGAAGGCAGATACGCAGTATTTT. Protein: CASSPSGRKADTQYF.

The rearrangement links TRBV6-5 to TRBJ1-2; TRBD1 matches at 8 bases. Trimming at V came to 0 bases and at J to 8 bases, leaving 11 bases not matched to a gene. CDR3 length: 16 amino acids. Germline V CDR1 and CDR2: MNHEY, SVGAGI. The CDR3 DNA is TGTGCCAGCAGTTACTCCCCCGGACAGGGTGTTTGGGGCTACACCTTC. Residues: CASSYSPGQGVWGYTF.

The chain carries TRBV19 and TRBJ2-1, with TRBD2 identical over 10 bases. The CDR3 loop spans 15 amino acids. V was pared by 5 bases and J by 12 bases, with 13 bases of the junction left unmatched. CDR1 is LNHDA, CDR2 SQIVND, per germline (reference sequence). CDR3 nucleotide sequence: TGTGCCAGTAGTCTGAGCGGGAGGGAGTTAAGTGGGCAGTTCTTC. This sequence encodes CASSLSGRELSGQFF.

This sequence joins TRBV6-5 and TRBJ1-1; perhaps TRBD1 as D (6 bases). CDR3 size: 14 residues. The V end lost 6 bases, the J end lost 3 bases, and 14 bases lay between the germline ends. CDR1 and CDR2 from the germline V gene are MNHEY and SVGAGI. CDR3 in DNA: TGTGCCAGCAGCAAGCAGGGGTCCTACACTGAAGCTTTCTTT. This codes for CASSKQGSYTEAFF.

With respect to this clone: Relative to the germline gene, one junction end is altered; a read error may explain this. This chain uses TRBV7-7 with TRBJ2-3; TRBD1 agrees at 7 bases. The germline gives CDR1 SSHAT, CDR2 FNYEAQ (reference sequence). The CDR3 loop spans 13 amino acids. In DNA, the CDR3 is TGTGCTAGCAGCTTGGAGAACAGGGGTACGCAGTATTTT. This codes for CASSLENRGTQYF.

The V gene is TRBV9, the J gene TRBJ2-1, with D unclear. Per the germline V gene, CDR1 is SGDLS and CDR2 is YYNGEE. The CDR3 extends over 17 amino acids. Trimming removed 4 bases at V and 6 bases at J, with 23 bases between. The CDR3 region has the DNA TGTGCCAGCAGCTACCGAGCGCTGGCAGAGGTGAGCAATGAGCAGTTCTTC. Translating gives CASSYRALAEVSNEQFF.

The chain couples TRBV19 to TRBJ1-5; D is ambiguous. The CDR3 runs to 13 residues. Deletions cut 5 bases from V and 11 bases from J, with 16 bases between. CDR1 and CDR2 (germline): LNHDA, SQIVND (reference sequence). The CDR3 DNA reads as TGTGCCAGTAGTCCCCGTTCGACCGAGGCCCAGCATTTT. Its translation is CASSPRSTEAQHF. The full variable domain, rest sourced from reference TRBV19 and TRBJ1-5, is DGGITQSPKYLFRKEGQNVTLSCEQNLNHDAMYWYRQDPGQGLRLIYYSQIVNDFQKGDIAEGYSVSREKKESFPLTVTSAQKNPTAFYLCASSPRSTEAQHFGDGTRLSIL.